A selection of T cell receptor beta chains follows, all from one sample in a study of siplizumab effects on memory and regulatory T cells. TCRdb's table, derived via immunoSEQ multiplex PCR, lists solely in-frame clones and lacks some. The top ten clones hold more than 25% of a sample with around 78,000 clones, about 90% of them seen once. Sequenced input: CD8+ T cells sorted from blood. These receptors all come from a human donor in good health. CDR3s include the opening cysteine and the closing phenylalanine or tryptophan. The D gene is left open where the match is weak. Not every row has a clone size; where given, it reads once, few, many or a size class.

size,D,J,V,CDR3,DNA
-,TRBD1,TRBJ1-2,TRBV19,CASNGGQIYGYTF,TGTGCCAGTAACGGGGGACAGATCTATGGCTACACCTTC
-,TRBD2,TRBJ2-3,TRBV7-7,CASSLGAGWEGDTQYF,TGTGCTAGCAGCTTAGGAGCGGGGTGGGAAGGAGATACGCAGTATTTT
many,-,TRBJ1-5,TRBV6-6,CASSPRDQPQHF,TGTGCCAGCAGCCCCAGGGACCAGCCCCAGCATTTT
-,-,TRBJ1-5,TRBV4-1,CASSPGQGNQPQHF,TGCGCCAGCAGCCCCGGACAAGGGAATCAGCCCCAGCATTTT
-,TRBD1,TRBJ1-6,TRBV27,CASRLDRIYNSPLHF,TGTGCCAGCAGATTGGACAGGATTTATAATTCACCCCTCCACTTT
-,-,TRBJ1-1,TRBV7-2,CASSSGGRQAFF,TGTGCCAGCAGCTCGGGGGGGAGGCAAGCTTTCTTT
-,-,TRBJ1-3,TRBV6-1,CASQRTSGNTIYF,TGTGCCAGTCAACGGACTTCTGGAAACACCATATATTTT
-,-,TRBJ1-1,TRBV9,CASSLQGNTEAFF,TGTGCCAGCAGCCTTCAGGGTAACACTGAAGCTTTCTTT
-,-,TRBJ2-5,TRBV7-9,CATPPGGASFLQETQYF,TGTGCCACCCCCCCTGGGGGGGCCTCGTTCCTCCAAGAGACCCAGTACTTC
-,TRBD1,TRBJ2-7,TRBV29-1,CSVEGQDSYEQYF,TGCAGCGTTGAGGGACAGGACTCCTACGAGCAGTACTTC
-,-,TRBJ1-1,TRBV6-1,CASSEANWGEAFF,TGTGCCAGCAGTGAAGCGAACTGGGGAGAAGCTTTCTTT
-,-,TRBJ2-3,TRBV7-6,CASSLGHSPVDTQYF,TGTGCCAGCAGCTTAGGGCACTCTCCGGTGGATACGCAGTATTTT
-,-,TRBJ2-7,TRBV4-1,CASSQARDGGYEQYF,TGCGCCAGCAGCCAGGCCCGGGACGGGGGCTACGAGCAGTACTTC
once,-,TRBJ1-5,TRBV4-1,CASSQIRGAQPQHF,TGCGCCAGCAGCCAAATCAGGGGTGCTCAGCCCCAGCATTTT
-,-,TRBJ2-7,TRBV4-2,CASSQQGYEQYF,TGTGCCAGCAGCCAACAGGGGTACGAGCAGTACTTC
-,-,TRBJ2-7,TRBV6-4,CASRLQGVAYEQYF,TGTGCCAGCAGGTTGCAGGGCGTCGCCTACGAGCAGTACTTC
-,TRBD2,TRBJ2-1,TRBV10-1,CASSEGGLAATINEQFF,TGCGCCAGCAGTGAGGGTGGACTAGCGGCAACGATCAATGAGCAGTTCTTC
-,-,TRBJ1-5,TRBV5-6,CASSFRSGLQPQHF,TGTGCCAGCAGCTTCAGGTCAGGGCTTCAGCCCCAGCATTTT
-,TRBD2,TRBJ2-7,TRBV7-8,CASSLEMGGDEQYF,TGTGCCAGCAGCTTAGAAATGGGAGGGGACGAGCAGTACTTC
-,-,TRBJ1-3,TRBV7-6,CASSETVISGNTIYF,TGTGCCAGCAGCGAGACAGTTATCTCTGGAAACACCATATATTTT
-,-,TRBJ2-7,TRBV6-5,CASSLGRGVHYEQYF,TGTGCCAGCAGCCTAGGCCGGGGAGTACACTACGAGCAGTACTTC
-,-,TRBJ2-7,TRBV5-8,CASSLVEGSVDEQYF,TGTGCCAGCAGCTTGGTGGAGGGATCTGTCGACGAGCAGTACTTC
-,-,TRBJ2-2,TRBV7-9,CASSPPGGATGELFF,TGTGCCAGCAGCCCCCCCGGCGGGGCCACCGGGGAGCTGTTTTTT
-,-,TRBJ2-1,TRBV19,CASSIDRYNEQFF,TGTGCCAGTAGTATAGACAGATACAATGAGCAGTTCTTC
-,-,TRBJ1-5,TRBV10-1,CASSEPQGCNQPQHF,TGCGCCAGCAGTGAGCCTCAAGGGTGCAATCAGCCCCAGCATTTT
-,-,TRBJ1-5,TRBV5-8,CASSFPGEPQHF,TGTGCCAGCAGCTTCCCGGGGGAGCCCCAGCATTTT
-,-,TRBJ1-1,TRBV5-1,CASTLGDTFLNTEAFF,TGCGCCAGCACCCTGGGGGACACTTTTTTGAACACTGAAGCTTTCTTT
-,-,TRBJ1-2,TRBV6-1,CASRTFWGEKRDTF,TGTGCCAGCAGGACTTTTTGGGGGGAGAAAAGGGACACCTTC
few,-,TRBJ2-7,TRBV27,CASSEGGEQYF,TGTGCCAGCAGCGAAGGGGGCGAGCAGTACTTC
-,TRBD2,TRBJ2-7,TRBV4-2,CASSQGTSRVYEQYF,TGTGCCAGCAGCCAAGGGACTAGCCGGGTCTACGAGCAGTACTTC
-,-,TRBJ2-2,TRBV25-1,CASSEILGPNTGELFF,TGTGCCAGCAGTGAAATTCTCGGGCCTAACACCGGGGAGCTGTTTTTT
-,-,TRBJ2-2,TRBV19,CASSITRDTGELFF,TGTGCCAGTAGTATAACCCGAGACACCGGGGAGCTGTTTTTT
once,-,TRBJ2-7,TRBV7-7,CASRGGRGANYEQYF,TGTGCCAGCAGGGGGGGACGGGGGGCCAACTACGAGCAGTACTTC
-,-,TRBJ1-3,TRBV5-8,CASSLAYRSGNTIYF,TGTGCCAGCAGCTTGGCGTACAGATCTGGAAACACCATATATTTT
-,-,TRBJ2-7,TRBV5-8,CASSFGETYEQYF,TGTGCCAGCAGCTTTGGGGAGACCTACGAGCAGTACTTC
-,-,TRBJ2-6,TRBV12-5,CASGLWVAGANVLTF,TGTGCTAGTGGTTTGTGGGTTGCTGGGGCCAACGTCCTGACTTTC
-,-,TRBJ2-1,TRBV27,CASSPQGVDNEQFF,TGTGCCAGCAGCCCTCAGGGAGTCGACAATGAGCAGTTCTTC
-,-,TRBJ1-6,TRBV6-1,CASSEDMGRTYNSPLHF,TGTGCCAGCAGTGAAGATATGGGGAGGACCTATAATTCACCCCTCCACTTT
-,TRBD2,TRBJ2-7,TRBV19,CASSPRGLAGDYEQYF,TGTGCCAGTAGTCCTCGTGGGCTAGCGGGGGACTACGAGCAGTACTTC
-,-,TRBJ2-1,TRBV29-1,CSTGLYNEQFF,TGCAGCACCGGACTGTACAATGAGCAGTTCTTC
-,-,TRBJ2-7,TRBV19,CASSIGGNPYEQYF,TGTGCCAGTAGTATTGGGGGGAACCCCTACGAGCAGTACTTC
-,-,TRBJ1-3,TRBV13,CASSLALSTNFLGNTIYF,TGTGCCAGCAGCTTAGCTTTATCGACGAACTTCCTTGGAAACACCATATATTTT
-,-,TRBJ2-7,TRBV4-1,CASSRQSVKTYEQYF,TGCGCCAGCAGTCGACAGTCCGTCAAAACTTACGAGCAGTACTTC